This T cell receptor (beta chain) stems from a study of T cell clonotyping in hematopoietic cell transplantation. Background on the study: Recipients' pretransplant samples followed cytoreduction. Study-wide results and caveats: Few recipient clonotypes overlapped donors; over 95% were de novo at given depth. Graft donor and pretransplant recipient Inverse Simpson Index values predicted broader posttransplant TCR diversity. Recipient TCR diversity dropped after transplant; expanded clonotypes rose from day 30 to 180.

As to this clone: Antigen specificity is unknown.

The data were produced by immunoSEQ multiplex PCR, yet TCRdb's version contains in-frame clones alone and is incomplete. The table records roughly 44,000 clones, 85% of them present only once. Documented time point: recipient sample about 28 days before transplant, after cytoreduction. The input for sequencing was peripheral blood mononuclear cells, taken before stem cell transplant. This TCR derives from a man in his sixties with acute myeloid leukemia. Some clones in this sample may be carry-over from other donors' samples.

The CDR3 spells CASSSGQVNEKLFF. CDR3 DNA: TGTGCCAGCAGCTCGGGACAGGTTAATGAAAAACTGTTTTTT. V and J are TRBV28 and TRBJ1-4, with 8 bases matching TRBD1. This CDR3 contains 14 residues. Germline lookup yields CDR1 MDHEN and CDR2 SYDVKM. After removal of 6 bases from V and 4 bases from J, the junction contained 4 bases not matched to a gene.